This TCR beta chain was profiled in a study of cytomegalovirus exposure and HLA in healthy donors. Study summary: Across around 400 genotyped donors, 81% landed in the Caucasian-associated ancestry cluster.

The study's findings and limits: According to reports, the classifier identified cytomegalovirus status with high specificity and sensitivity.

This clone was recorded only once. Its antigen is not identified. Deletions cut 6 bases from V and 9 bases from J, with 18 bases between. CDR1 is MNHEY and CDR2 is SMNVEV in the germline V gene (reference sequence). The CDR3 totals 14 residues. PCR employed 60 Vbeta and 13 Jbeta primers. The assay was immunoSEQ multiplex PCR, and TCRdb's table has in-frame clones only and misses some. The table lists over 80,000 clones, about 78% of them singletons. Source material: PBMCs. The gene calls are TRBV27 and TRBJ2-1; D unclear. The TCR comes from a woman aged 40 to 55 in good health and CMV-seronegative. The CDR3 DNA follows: TGTGCCAGCAGCCATCCGTCGACGCAGGCTGAGCAGTTCTTC. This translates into CASSHPSTQAEQFF.